This TCR beta chain was profiled in a study of shared clonotypes between healthy human individuals. This CDR3 has 18 amino acids. Trimming took 2 bases from V and 1 from J; bases not matched to a gene: 14. Germline V lookup: CDR1 SGHTA, CDR2 FQGNSA. Some 27,000 T cell genomes, or approximately 190 ng DNA, went into the sorted-subset replicate PCRs. Only in-frame clones appear in the TCRdb table, and some are missing; sequencing was by immunoSEQ multiplex PCR. Of more than 2,000,000 clones in the sample, more than 90% are singletons; the top ten hold around 0.14%. Sample: naive CD4+ T cells sorted from blood. Subset indicated: CD45RA+ positively selected. This receptor was obtained from a man in his late teens or twenties in good health. The genes are TRBV7-2 and TRBJ2-7, with 7 nucleotides matching TRBD1. The CDR3 DNA sequence: TGTGCCAGCAGCTTAAAGGGCAATACAGGGGCCCATTCCTACGAGCAGTACTTC. Protein sequence: CASSLKGNTGAHSYEQYF.